This T cell receptor (beta chain) was found in a study of response to subunit inactivated influenza vaccine. TCRdb fed the RT-PCR reads into MiXCR, producing one record per CDR3 protein. Among around 480,000 distinct CDR3 sequences listed, approximately 11% were seen once. CDR1 and CDR2 from the germline V gene are SGHRS and YFSETQ. The CDR3 contains 16 residues. The junction had 14 bases not matched to a gene; V was cut back by 3 bases and J by 6 bases. This clonotype was seen ten or more times. What it binds is unknown. Whole-study findings and limits: Each seasonal influenza vaccination recruits few new T cells, the authors suggested.

The sequencing used PBMCs from blood, collected more than 35 days after vaccination. The sequence came from a man over 45 who received an inactivated influenza vaccine. The chain has TRBV5-1 and TRBJ1-2; 7 nucleotides align to TRBD1. The CDR3 DNA sequence: TGCGCCAGCAGCTACTGGGACAGCACGGCTAAACATGGCTACACCTTC. Encoded protein: CASSYWDSTAKHGYTF.